This paragraph reports one T cell receptor (beta chain). Method: immunoSEQ multiplex PCR; TCRdb's copy keeps in-frame clones and lacks some. The sample lists over 100,000 clones, roughly 83% seen once, with roughly 2.9% in the top ten. This record belongs to a study of PD-L1 blockade in urothelial cancer. Time point here: pretreatment peripheral blood. The CDR3 contains 15 residues. With V trimmed by 3 bases and J by 6 bases, 7 bases remained unmatched. CDR1 is SGHNT and CDR2 is YYREEE in the germline V gene (reference sequence). Here the sequenced sample was PBMCs, taken around atezolizumab (anti-PD-L1) treatment. The rearrangement uses TRBV5-4 and TRBJ2-3; TRBD2 aligns across 10 bases. The sequence came from a man aged 50 to 60 with urothelial cancer. Here the CDR3 reads CASSWGTSARDTQYF. Written as DNA, the CDR3 is TGTGCCAGCAGCTGGGGGACTAGCGCCCGTGATACGCAGTATTTT.